The sequence of this T cell receptor (beta chain) was determined in a study of blood T cell repertoires in COVID-19. On the study more broadly: The cDNA or gDNA used as material had been derived from T cells, B-cell-depleted T cells, or PBMCs.

In the original workflow: Estimated nucleated cell counts came from reference gene primer amplification. Profiled with immunoSEQ multiplex PCR; TCRdb holds only in-frame clones, not every one. That table supplies the V and J calls and clone size; D and trimming were determined from the DNA. This table holds approximately 90,000 clones, roughly 86% found once. Per germline, CDR1 KGHDR and CDR2 SFDVKD. V dropped 4 bases and J dropped 2; count of bases not matched to a gene: 3. This CDR3 spans 15 amino acids. The sequenced sample was peripheral blood. The receptor comes from a woman older than 75 with acute or convalescent COVID-19. The chain has TRBV24-1 and TRBJ1-4, with 7 nucleotides matching TRBD1. The CDR3 bases are TGTGCCACCAGTGACGCCAGGGGGACTAATGAAAAACTGTTTTTT. Protein: CATSDARGTNEKLFF.